A selection of T cell receptor beta chains follows, all from one sample in a study of regulatory T cells in long-lasting Graves disease. TCRdb used MiXCR to reprocess the multiplex PCR reads, holding one entry per CDR3 protein. The data contain under 250,000 distinct CDR3 sequences, 20% to 25% of them seen just once; the ten biggest clones take up roughly 13%. The sequencing here drew on peripheral blood mononuclear cells (PBMCs), taken at new diagnosis, from a patient treated with antithyroid drugs. The receptors were gathered from a female donor with Graves disease. Each CDR3 is given with its conserved first and last residue. The D gene is left open where the match is weak. Size is stated for part of the rows, as once, few or many counts, or as a class when the clone is expanded.

size	V	D	J	CDR3	DNA
-	TRBV11-3	TRBD2	TRBJ2-7	CASSPYRGVQDEQYF	TGTGCCAGCAGCCCCTACCGGGGGGTCCAAGACGAGCAGTACTTC
many	TRBV20-1	TRBD1	TRBJ2-5	CSARSRTGAGDQYF	TGCAGTGCTAGATCTCGGACAGGGGCCGGCGACCAGTACTTC
many	TRBV2	-	TRBJ2-5	CASTLGQETQYF	TGTGCCAGCACGCTAGGTCAAGAGACCCAGTACTTC
many	TRBV14	-	TRBJ2-7	CASSISRSRQSSYEQYF	TGTGCCAGCAGCATATCTCGTTCTCGGCAGTCCTCCTACGAGCAGTACTTC
many	TRBV6-1	TRBD2	TRBJ2-1	CASSTPKLAGGYNEQFF	TGTGCCAGCAGTACACCGAAACTAGCGGGGGGGTACAATGAGCAGTTCTTC
-	TRBV9	-	TRBJ2-1	CASGRWGAGNEQFF	TGTGCCAGCGGTCGTTGGGGGGCGGGAAATGAGCAGTTCTTC
many	TRBV24-1	TRBD1	TRBJ1-1	CATSDGQGGKTEAFF	TGTGCCACCAGTGATGGACAGGGTGGTAAAACTGAAGCTTTCTTT
many	TRBV20-1	TRBD2	TRBJ2-1	CSARDPSGLWNEQFF	TGCAGTGCTAGAGATCCTAGCGGACTCTGGAATGAGCAGTTCTTC
many	TRBV18	TRBD1	TRBJ2-7	CASSPPTRGQGSYEQYF	TGTGCCAGCTCCCCCCCCACTCGGGGACAGGGGTCCTACGAGCAGTACTTC
many	TRBV20-1	TRBD1	TRBJ1-6	CSARGTANSPLHF	TGCAGTGCTCGCGGGACAGCTAATTCACCCCTCCACTTT
many	TRBV7-3	-	TRBJ2-1	CASSPASPGNEQFF	TGTGCCAGCAGCCCAGCCTCTCCTGGCAATGAGCAGTTCTTC
many	TRBV29-1	TRBD2	TRBJ2-1	CSVRSGSSYNEQFF	TGCAGCGTACGAAGCGGGAGCTCCTACAATGAGCAGTTCTTC
many	TRBV7-2	-	TRBJ1-2	CASSLVPGVGYGYTF	TGTGCCAGCAGCTTAGTCCCGGGGGTCGGCTATGGCTACACCTTC
-	TRBV19	TRBD2	TRBJ2-1	CASSIKPGLAAYNEQFF	TGTGCCAGTAGTATCAAGCCCGGACTAGCTGCCTACAATGAGCAGTTCTTC
few	TRBV5-1	-	TRBJ1-1	CASSLMWGNTEAFF	TGCGCCAGCAGCTTGATGTGGGGGAACACTGAAGCTTTCTTT
many	TRBV5-5	-	TRBJ1-2	CASSARTGSNYGYTF	TGTGCCAGCAGCGCGCGGACCGGCAGTAACTATGGCTACACCTTC
-	TRBV28	-	TRBJ2-7	CASSLPLTGKYEQYF	TGTGCCAGCAGTTTACCCCTCACAGGGAAGTACGAGCAGTACTTC
-	TRBV20-1	-	TRBJ1-2	CSARLVSPPFYGYTF	TGCAGTGCTAGACTGGTCAGTCCCCCCTTCTATGGCTACACCTTC
many	TRBV2	-	TRBJ2-1	CASRTRTHNEQFF	TGTGCCAGCAGGACACGGACTCACAATGAGCAGTTCTTC
many	TRBV5-4	TRBD1	TRBJ2-5	CASSPQGQQETQYF	TGTGCCAGCAGCCCGCAGGGACAGCAAGAGACCCAGTACTTC
many	TRBV11-3	-	TRBJ1-1	CASSRDGRGAFF	TGTGCCAGCAGCAGGGACGGGAGGGGAGCTTTCTTT
many	TRBV18	-	TRBJ1-1	CASSPEAQGVSVPAFF	TGTGCCAGCTCACCCGAAGCCCAGGGAGTGAGCGTGCCAGCTTTCTTT
few	TRBV19	-	TRBJ1-4	CASSIQGTEKLFF	TGTGCCAGTAGTATACAGGGGACTGAAAAACTGTTTTTT
many	TRBV6-9	-	TRBJ1-2	CASSYGPGQRPDGYTF	TGTGCCAGCAGTTACGGCCCCGGACAGCGTCCGGATGGCTACACCTTC
many	TRBV11-2	-	TRBJ1-6	CASTRADNSPLHF	TGTGCCAGCACTCGGGCCGATAATTCACCCCTCCACTTT
many	TRBV7-9	-	TRBJ2-7	CASSREGSSYEQYF	TGTGCCAGCAGCCGTGAGGGAAGCTCCTACGAGCAGTACTTC
many	TRBV6-2/TRBV6-3	-	TRBJ2-3	CASSSRNTKKSDTQYF	TGTGCCAGCAGTTCTCGGAACACGAAAAAATCAGATACGCAGTATTTT
many	TRBV5-1	-	TRBJ2-7	CASSLGGTGAYEQYF	TGCGCCAGCAGCTTGGGCGGGACGGGAGCCTACGAGCAGTACTTC
-	TRBV11-2	TRBD1	TRBJ2-4	CASSLAGQGSMEDNDIQYF	TGTGCCAGCAGCTTAGCGGGACAGGGTTCGATGGAAGATAACGACATTCAGTACTTC
many	TRBV5-1	-	TRBJ1-5	CASSSGEGQPQHF	TGCGCCAGCAGCTCAGGGGAAGGCCAGCCCCAGCATTTT
-	TRBV7-6	-	TRBJ2-2	CASSGTRTNTGELFF	TGTGCCAGCAGCGGGACAAGGACTAACACCGGGGAGCTGTTTTTT
-	TRBV4-3	-	TRBJ2-2	CASSQETPATHTGELFF	TGCGCCAGCAGCCAAGAAACCCCAGCGACTCACACCGGGGAGCTGTTTTTT
many	TRBV30	TRBD1	TRBJ1-2	CAWSPLDRGLWSYTF	TGTGCCTGGAGTCCCCTGGACAGGGGTCTATGGAGCTACACCTTC
-	TRBV24-1	TRBD2	TRBJ2-1	CATSVSGRGNEQFF	TGTGCCACCAGTGTCAGCGGGAGGGGAAATGAGCAGTTCTTC